The present TCR beta chain was sequenced within a study of Graves' ophthalmopathy and Graves' hyperthyroidism. This clonotype was seen repeatedly, ten times or more. CDR3 regions of TCR beta were amplified from RNA transcripts. Second-round multiplex PCR came after a first-round RT-PCR that employed HTBI primers. TCRdb recomputed calls from the multiplex PCR reads with MiXCR, one row per CDR3 protein. Here the sample spans about 400,000 distinct CDR3 sequences, approximately 15% being singletons. The CDR3 totals 15 residues. V lost 4 bases and J 3 bases, leaving 15 bases between the germline ends. Germline V gene data show CDR1 as SNHLY and CDR2 as FYNNEI.

V usage is TRBV2 and J usage is TRBJ2-5; a possible D gene is TRBD2 (7 bases). This clonotype originated in a woman between 18 and 29 years old with stable Graves' hyperthyroidism. Sequencing used peripheral blood. The CDR3 coding sequence is TGTGCCAGCAGTGGTGCGGGGGCCATGGAAGAGACCCAGTACTTC. Protein sequence: CASSGAGAMEETQYF.